This T cell receptor (beta chain) was observed in a study of metastatic and nonmetastatic thyroid tumors. On the study more broadly: The comparison covered peripheral blood and tumor or nodule tissue in malignant and benign thyroid patients. Study-level results: Versus benign nodules, malignant thyroid tumors reportedly had significantly higher TCR beta diversity, in blood and tumor.

There are many counts of this clone. Antigen: not known. The authors' processing: Clinicopathological groups differed in CDR3, with these differences serving to build a distant-metastasis classifier for papillary thyroid cancer. TCRdb re-called the PCR reads with MiXCR. The V and J calls shown here were made by TCRdb, not taken from the authors' results. The sample records about 40,000 clones, 15% to 20% being singletons. The CDR3 is 16 amino acids. Germline V lookup: CDR1 MGHRA, CDR2 YSYEKL. V dropped 1 base and J dropped 4 bases, with 16 bases sitting between them. There were no patients who had received any treatment before thyroid surgery.

The chain has TRBV4-1 and TRBJ1-2; maybe TRBD1 (5 bases). The receptor was derived from a female donor with papillary thyroid cancer or a benign thyroid nodule (not recorded which). Some clones in this sample may be carry-over from other donors' samples. The sequenced sample was blood. The CDR3 coding sequence is TGCGCCAGCAGCCAAGGCGCCCATCAGGGTCCCTATGGCTACACCTTC. Its translation is CASSQGAHQGPYGYTF.